This T cell receptor beta chain was captured in a study of shared clonotypes between healthy human individuals. Here immunoSEQ multiplex PCR was the method, and the copy in TCRdb shows in-frame clones only, minus some. The sample holds roughly 1 million clones; roughly 80% are singletons and the top ten take around 1.5%. Donors were healthy HIV-negative adults without recently reported acute infections or vaccinations. Study-level results: Clonotype sharing across donors was expected to vary with sequencing depth.

With regard to this clone: What it binds is unknown.

The CDR3 runs to 13 residues. Germline lookup yields CDR1 MNHEY and CDR2 SVGAGI. Trimming stripped 6 bases from V and 6 bases from J, with 13 bases between. Sample: memory CD4+ T cells sorted from blood. As to subset: CD45RA-negative fraction. The source is a man younger than 30 in good health. The rearrangement uses TRBV6-5 and TRBJ2-3, with D unresolved. As DNA, the CDR3 is TGTGCCAGCAGGTTAACTGGTCGGGATACGCAGTATTTT. Translating gives CASRLTGRDTQYF.